The clone carrying this T cell receptor beta chain has a count of ten or more. This entry comes from a study of blood T cell repertoires in COVID-19. Study summary: Spain, Italy and the United States supplied samples that represented acute and convalescent COVID-19. In each case, the material was cDNA or gDNA derived from T cells, B-cell-depleted T cells, or PBMCs.

The V gene lost 8 bases and the J gene lost 7 bases, with 23 bases spanning the gap. The CDR3 runs 16 residues. The germline V gene encodes CDR1 SEHNR and CDR2 FQNEAQ (reference sequence). Original processing methods: Counts of nucleated cells, estimated from reference gene primer amplification, were obtained. The data were produced by immunoSEQ multiplex PCR, yet TCRdb's version contains in-frame clones alone and is incomplete. V and J calls and clone size are those listed in that table; D and trimming were worked out from the DNA. This sample has approximately 170,000 clones, with around 85% found just once.

The sample consisted of peripheral blood. The chain carries TRBV7-9 and TRBJ1-4; weak D call: TRBD1 (6 bases). The TCR sequence derives from a man aged 60-69 years who had recovered from COVID-19. CDR3 protein: CASPSGTGGQGEKLFF. CDR3 nucleotides: TGTGCCAGCCCCTCTGGTACGGGGGGGCAAGGTGAAAAACTGTTTTTT.